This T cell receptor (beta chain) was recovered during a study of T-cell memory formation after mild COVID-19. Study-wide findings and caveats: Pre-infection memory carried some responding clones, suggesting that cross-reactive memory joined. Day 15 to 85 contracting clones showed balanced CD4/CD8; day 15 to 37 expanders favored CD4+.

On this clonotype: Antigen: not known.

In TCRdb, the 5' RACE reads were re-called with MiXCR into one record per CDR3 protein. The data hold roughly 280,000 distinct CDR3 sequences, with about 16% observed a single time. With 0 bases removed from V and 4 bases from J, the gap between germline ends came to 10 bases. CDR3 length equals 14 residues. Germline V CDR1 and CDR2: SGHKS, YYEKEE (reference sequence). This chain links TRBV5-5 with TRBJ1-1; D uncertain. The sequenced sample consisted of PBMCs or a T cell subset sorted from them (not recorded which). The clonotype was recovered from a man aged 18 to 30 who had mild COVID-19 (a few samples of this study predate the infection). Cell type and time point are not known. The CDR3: CASSLGAAGTEAFF. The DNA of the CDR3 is TGTGCCAGCAGCTTGGGAGCGGCGGGCACTGAAGCTTTCTTT.